Below are 29 T cell receptor beta chains sequenced from a single sample in a study of blood T cell repertoires in COVID-19 (TCRdb year 2020). The library was produced with the immunoSEQ multiplex PCR assay. This immuneACCESS table, as held by TCRdb, lists in-frame sequences with V and J called but not all clones. Of the missing ones, under half trace to an unresolved V gene in checked studies; the others have no known cause. Counted in this sample were around 300,000 clones; roughly 90% of them appeared once. In total, the top ten clones hold 1.5% to 2% of the sample. The material sequenced was PBMCs or T cells enriched from blood (not recorded which). These receptors were collected from a woman between 40 and 55 years old who had recovered from COVID-19.

The J gene is TRBJ2-7, the V gene TRBV7-9; TRBD2 might be the D (7 bases). Germline CDR1 and CDR2: SEHNR and FQNEAQ (reference sequence). The CDR3 loop spans 14 amino acids. The V end lost 3 bases, the J end lost 6 bases, and 15 bases lay between the germline ends. The CDR3 DNA sequence: TGTGCCAGCAGCTTGGGCGGGAGAGGGGGCGAGCAGTACTTC. It codes for CASSLGGRGGEQYF.

This rearrangement joins TRBV5-1 to TRBJ2-7; tentative D call: TRBD1 (5 bases). CDR1 and CDR2 from the germline V gene are SGHRS and YFSETQ. Trimming took 4 bases from V and 3 from J, leaving 11 bases between them. This CDR3 spans 13 amino acids. In DNA form, the CDR3 reads TGCGCCAGCAGCCCCCACCAGGGCTACGAGCAGTACTTC. This sequence encodes CASSPHQGYEQYF.

This chain uses TRBV14 with TRBJ2-7; maybe TRBD2 (6 bases). The CDR3 is 13 amino acids. Germline CDR1 reads SGHDN; CDR2 reads FVKESK. V lost 1 base and J lost 2, with 6 bases in between. The DNA for the CDR3 is TGTGCCAGCAGCCAAGTAGCGGCCTACGAGCAGTACTTC. This encodes CASSQVAAYEQYF.

The J gene is TRBJ1-1, the V gene TRBV29-1; 10 bases match TRBD1. The germline CDR1 and CDR2 sequences are SQVTM and ANQGSEA. With 5 bases clipped from V and 5 bases from J, the junction kept 5 bases outside the gene matches. This CDR3 has 13 amino acids. The CDR3 DNA sequence: TGCAGCGTTCCCGGACAGGGGGGGACTGAAGCTTTCTTT. This codes for CSVPGQGGTEAFF.

V usage is TRBV18 and J usage is TRBJ2-7; 9 bases match TRBD1. V shed 3 bases, J shed 3 bases, and the junction held 9 bases outside the gene matches. CDR1 KGHSH and CDR2 LQKENI come from the germline V gene. CDR3 length equals 16 residues. The DNA for the CDR3 is TGTGCCAGCTCACCTTATACAGGGGGCGGAAACTACGAGCAGTACTTC. As protein: CASSPYTGGGNYEQYF.

This chain uses TRBV3-1 (or the pseudogene TRBV3-2) with TRBJ2-7; TRBD1 agrees at 9 bases. Germline CDR1 is LGHDT and CDR2 is YNNKEL (reference sequence). The CDR3 consists of 16 residues. V was clipped by 3 bases and J by 5 bases; unmatched bases: 11. CDR3 in amino acids: CASSHRTGTGFNEQYF. The CDR3 DNA is TGTGCCAGCAGCCACCGAACCGGGACAGGGTTTAACGAGCAGTACTTC.

This clone was counted a single time. The CDR3 region is CASSQDPTAFTEAFF. The DNA for the CDR3 is TGTGCCAGCAGCCAAGATCCCACAGCCTTCACTGAAGCTTTCTTT. V and J are TRBV3-1 (or the pseudogene TRBV3-2) and TRBJ1-1; D not certain. This CDR3 contains 15 residues. Trimming pared 0 bases from V and 4 bases from J, leaving 12 bases between. The V gene's germline CDR1 is LGHDT and CDR2 YNNKEL (reference sequence).

This clone was seen a single time. This chain uses TRBV7-2 with TRBJ2-5; D might be TRBD2 (7 bases). V lost 10 bases, J lost 2 bases, and 14 bases lay in between. The CDR3 sequence is 13 residues long. Germline CDR1 is SGHTA and CDR2 is FQGNSA. The CDR3 DNA is TGTGCCACGGGGGGCCAGGGGCAAGAGACCCAGTACTTC. It codes for CATGGQGQETQYF.

This chain links TRBV6-1 with TRBJ1-2, with TRBD1 matching over 7 bases. Germline lookup yields CDR1 MNHNS and CDR2 SASEGT. The CDR3 loop spans 17 amino acids. Trimming took 2 bases from V and 2 from J; bases not matched to a gene: 11. CDR3 amino acids: CASSERIVGQPNYGYTF. The CDR3 DNA reads TGTGCCAGCAGTGAAAGGATCGTGGGACAGCCCAACTATGGCTACACCTTC.

The chain joins TRBV6-1 to TRBJ1-2, with D possibly being TRBD1 (5 bases). The CDR3 has 15 amino acids. Germline CDR1 and CDR2: MNHNS and SASEGT. The V end was cut by 2 bases, the J end by 0 bases, with 10 bases between. Written as DNA, the CDR3 is TGTGCCAGCAGTGAACCCGGGGGAGCTAACTATGGCTACACCTTC. It specifies CASSEPGGANYGYTF.

This chain joins TRBV19 and TRBJ1-2; 7 nucleotides match TRBD1. The CDR3 is 15 residues long. CDR1 and CDR2 (germline): LNHDA, SQIVND (reference sequence). V trimming: 7 bases; J trimming: 2 bases; junction bases outside the gene matches: 10. DNA of the CDR3: TGTGCCAGTAAACCTGCGGACAGGACCAACTATGGCTACACCTTC. Encoded protein: CASKPADRTNYGYTF.

The chain employs TRBV7-3 and TRBJ2-3; the D gene is possibly TRBD2 (5 bases). Trimming stripped 3 bases from V and 8 bases from J, with 12 bases between. Germline V gene lookup returns CDR1 SGHTA and CDR2 FQGTGA. The CDR3 is 13 amino acids. In nucleotides, the CDR3 is TGTGCCAGCAGCTTGAACTCCCGGGGTACGCAGTATTTT. Its protein product is CASSLNSRGTQYF.

The chain employs TRBV7-6 and TRBJ2-6; D is ambiguous. The germline CDR1 and CDR2 sequences are SGHVS and FNYEAQ. CDR3 length: 13 amino acids. Trimming cost V 5 bases and J 2 bases, with 4 bases left between them. This CDR3 reads CASSLPGANVLTF. The CDR3 DNA reads as TGTGCCAGCAGCCTCCCTGGGGCCAACGTCCTGACTTTC.

V is TRBV4-3 and J is TRBJ2-3; 9 bases line up with TRBD2. The J segment lost 4 bases and the V segment lost 0 bases, leaving 8 bases of the junction unmatched. Germline CDR1 is LGHNA and CDR2 is YSLEER. CDR3 length: 17 amino acids. CDR3 DNA sequence: TGCGCCAGCAGCCAAGACGTGAAGACTAGCGGACCAGATACGCAGTATTTT. Translated: CASSQDVKTSGPDTQYF.

This clone was observed once. The chain employs TRBV18 and TRBJ1-1; D gene ambiguous. This CDR3 contains 12 residues. Germline CDR1 KGHSH, CDR2 LQKENI. The V end was cut by 3 bases, the J end by 4 bases, with 6 bases between. CDR3 residues: CASSPSVTEAFF. CDR3 nucleotide sequence: TGTGCCAGCTCACCGTCGGTCACTGAAGCTTTCTTT.

The gene calls are TRBV5-1 and TRBJ1-3; TRBD1 aligns across 7 bases. CDR1 and CDR2 from the germline V gene are SGHRS and YFSETQ. Trimming at V came to 0 bases and at J to 0 bases, leaving 0 bases not matched to a gene. This CDR3 region has 15 residues. The CDR3, as DNA: TGCGCCAGCAGCTTGGACAGGGGCTCTGGAAACACCATATATTTT. Its protein product is CASSLDRGSGNTIYF.

This sequence joins TRBV10-2 and TRBJ2-2; D remains ambiguous. Trimming took off 6 bases at V and 0 bases at J, with 8 bases between the two ends. The CDR3 has 14 amino acids. Germline-derived CDR1 and CDR2 are WSHSY and SAAADI. The CDR3 is CASSLDTNTGELFF. The CDR3 DNA reads TGCGCCAGCAGCTTAGACACGAACACCGGGGAGCTGTTTTTT.

The chain employs TRBV29-1 and TRBJ2-2; 8 bases are shared with TRBD1. Trimming cost V 7 bases and J 4 bases; bases outside gene matches: 5. The CDR3 contains 13 residues. Germline V gene sequence: CDR1 SQVTM, CDR2 ANQGSEA. In DNA form, the CDR3 reads TGCAGCGGAGGACAGGGAGCCACCGGGGAGCTGTTTTTT. Translating gives CSGGQGATGELFF.

V usage is TRBV5-5 and J usage is TRBJ2-7, with TRBD2 matching over 8 bases. The germline V gene encodes CDR1 SGHKS and CDR2 YYEKEE (reference sequence). The CDR3 totals 15 residues. V lost 0 bases and J lost 2; bases outside the gene matches: 4. This CDR3 is CASSLGLAGAYEQYF. In nucleotides, the CDR3 is TGTGCCAGCAGCTTGGGGCTAGCGGGTGCCTACGAGCAGTACTTC. The full variable domain, with the rest looked up from reference TRBV5-5 and TRBJ2-7, is DAGVTQSPTHLIKTRGQQVTLRCSPISGHKSVSWYQQVLGQGPQFIFQYYEKEERGRGNFPDRFSARQFPNYSSELNVNALLLGDSALYLCASSLGLAGAYEQYFGPGTRLTVT.

The gene calls are TRBV5-1 and TRBJ2-5; TRBD2 agrees at 14 bases. The CDR3 runs 15 residues. Germline V CDR1 and CDR2: SGHRS, YFSETQ. With 0 bases clipped from V and 5 bases from J, the junction kept 0 bases outside the gene matches. The CDR3 sequence is CASSLGTSGGETQYF. In nucleotides, the CDR3 is TGCGCCAGCAGCTTGGGGACTAGCGGGGGGGAGACCCAGTACTTC.

The rearrangement joins TRBV6-5 to TRBJ1-2, with 10 positions matching TRBD1. The CDR3 spans 15 residues. V gave up 6 bases and J gave up 7 bases; unmatched junction bases: 11. CDR1 and CDR2 from the germline V gene are MNHEY and SVGAGI. The CDR3 region has the DNA TGTGCCAGCAGCCGGGACAGGGGATTCATAGGTGGCTACACCTTC. Translation: CASSRDRGFIGGYTF.

The chain uses TRBV7-2 and TRBJ1-4, with 11 bases aligning to TRBD1. Looked up from germline, CDR1 is SGHTA and CDR2 is FQGNSA. The CDR3 covers 14 residues. Unmatched junction bases numbered 2, after V lost 3 bases and J lost 8 bases. This CDR3 is CASSLGQGGEKLFF. CDR3 DNA sequence: TGTGCCAGCAGCTTGGGACAGGGGGGAGAAAAACTGTTTTTT.

The chain couples TRBV11-2 to TRBJ2-3, with 16 positions matching TRBD2. The CDR3 extends over 19 amino acids. Per the germline V gene, CDR1 is SGHAT and CDR2 is FQNNGV. The V and J ends lost 3 bases and 0 bases, in that order; junction bases with no gene match: 6. The chain's CDR3 is CASSFTGLAGGPSTDTQYF. Here the CDR3 DNA reads TGTGCCAGCAGCTTTACGGGACTAGCGGGGGGGCCTAGCACAGATACGCAGTATTTT. The variable domain in full, with the rest retrieved from reference TRBV11-2 and TRBJ2-3, is EAGVAQSPRYKIIEKRQSVAFWCNPISGHATLYWYQQILGQGPKLLIQFQNNGVVDDSQLPKDRFSAERLKGVDSTLKIQPAKLEDSAVYLCASSFTGLAGGPSTDTQYFGPGTRLTVL.

V usage is TRBV5-1 and J usage is TRBJ2-1; 11 bases line up with TRBD2. The V gene end was trimmed by 0 bases and the J gene end by 7 bases; junction bases not matched to a gene: 6. Germline lookup yields CDR1 SGHRS and CDR2 YFSETQ. The CDR3 loop spans 16 amino acids. Written as DNA, the CDR3 is TGCGCCAGCAGCTTGGGTGGACTAGCGGGTTCTAATGAGCAGTTCTTC. It codes for CASSLGGLAGSNEQFF.

The CDR3 bases are TGCGCCAGCAGTCAGTCGACAGGAACCCGATACAATGAGCAGTTCTTC. It codes for CASSQSTGTRYNEQFF. The chain links TRBV23-1 to TRBJ2-1, with TRBD1 as a possible D gene (6 bases). TRBV23-1 belongs to the ORF category, with a function that is uncertain. Trimming left V 3 bases short and J 4 bases short, with 16 bases between. The CDR3 consists of 16 residues.

This clone was observed once. The V and J genes are TRBV27 and TRBJ1-2; 8 nucleotides match TRBD1. The CDR3 contains 15 residues. The V gene end was trimmed by 4 bases and the J gene end by 4 bases; junction bases not matched to a gene: 8. From germline, CDR1 is MNHEY and CDR2 SMNVEV (reference sequence). Here the CDR3 reads CASSSRDRIPYGYTF. The CDR3 DNA sequence: TGTGCCAGCAGTTCCCGGGACAGGATCCCCTATGGCTACACCTTC.

This rearrangement joins TRBV11-2 to TRBJ2-2; TRBD1 agrees at 7 bases. Germline V gene lookup returns CDR1 SGHAT and CDR2 FQNNGV. This CDR3 has 15 amino acids. The J segment lost 7 bases and the V segment lost 4 bases, leaving 9 bases of the junction unmatched. This chain's CDR3 is CASSSLGTARGELFF. The CDR3 DNA follows: TGTGCCAGCAGCTCCCTCGGGACAGCTCGCGGGGAGCTGTTTTTT.

The V gene is TRBV12-5, the J gene TRBJ2-3; 7 bases are shared with TRBD1. With 6 bases clipped from V and 4 bases from J, the junction kept 7 bases outside the gene matches. Germline V gives CDR1 LGHNT, CDR2 FRNRAP. The length of the CDR3 is 14 residues. DNA for the CDR3: TGTGCTAGTGGCAGAGGGACAGTAGCAGATACGCAGTATTTT. Protein product: CASGRGTVADTQYF.

The chain recombines TRBV12-5 with TRBJ2-1, with TRBD2 matching 10 bases. The ends lost 1 base at V and 1 base at J; junction bases unmatched: 4. The length of the CDR3 is 17 residues. CDR1 is LGHNT, CDR2 FRNRAP, per germline. The CDR3 coding sequence is TGTGCTAGTGGTTTGGACGAACTAGCGGGGTCCTACAATGAGCAGTTCTTC. It translates to CASGLDELAGSYNEQFF.